What follows are 8 T cell receptor beta chains derived from one specimen sequenced in a study of T cells in Graves' hyperthyroidism and ophthalmopathy. The CDR3 regions of TCR beta were amplified from RNA transcripts. With the HTBI primer set, the TCR CDR3 went through a first round of RT-PCR. A single record per CDR3 protein comes from TCRdb applying MiXCR to the multiplex PCR reads. The repertoire consists of 300,000 to 450,000 distinct CDR3 sequences, with around 25% occurring once and the leading ten covering roughly 80%. Source material: blood. The source of these receptors is a man aged 50 or older with Graves' hyperthyroidism.

A few counts support this clonotype. The chain is built from TRBV7-9 and TRBJ2-7, with 9 bases identical to TRBD2. The CDR3 loop spans 16 amino acids. The ends lost 1 base at V and 5 bases at J; junction bases unmatched: 9. Germline V gene lookup returns CDR1 SEHNR and CDR2 FQNEAQ (reference sequence). CDR3 residues: CASSLGGIAGAHEQYF. In DNA, the CDR3 is TGTGCCAGCAGCTTAGGGGGGATAGCGGGAGCCCACGAGCAGTACTTC.

This chain joins TRBV12-3 or TRBV12-4 and TRBJ1-2; tentative D call: TRBD1 (5 bases). The V end was cut by 7 bases, the J end by 3 bases, with 12 bases between. The CDR3 contains 13 residues. In DNA, the CDR3 is TGTGCCAGCACCCCTCCAGGGTACTATGGCTACACCTTC. As protein: CASTPPGYYGYTF.

The rearrangement joins TRBV20-1 to TRBJ1-1; the D gene is possibly TRBD1 (6 bases). V shed 6 bases and J shed 4 bases, with 15 bases lying between them. The CDR3 runs 13 residues. Germline CDR1 is DFQATT and CDR2 is SNEGSKA (reference sequence). CDR3 sequence (DNA): TGCAGTGCCCGGAGGGGGTTGGGCACTGAAGCTTTCTTT. It specifies CSARRGLGTEAFF.

This clonotype occurred a few times. This chain links TRBV5-1 with TRBJ2-7; D could derive from TRBD1 or TRBD2 (5 bases each). Germline lookup yields CDR1 SGHRS and CDR2 YFSETQ. The CDR3 is 14 amino acids. V shed 0 bases and J shed 5 bases, with 12 bases lying between them. The DNA of the CDR3 is TGCGCCAGCAGCTTGGGGGGGTTGGGGGACGAGCAGTACTTC. Amino acids: CASSLGGLGDEQYF.

The chain links TRBV12-3 or TRBV12-4 to TRBJ2-7; 10 positions match TRBD2. J was trimmed by 2 bases and V by 5 bases; bases with no gene match: 6. The CDR3 is 15 residues long. CDR3 nucleotides: TGTGCCAGCAGTGGACTAGCGGTGGGGGCCTACGAGCAGTACTTC. Encoded protein: CASSGLAVGAYEQYF.

This clonotype was recorded many times. The genes are TRBV11-3 and TRBJ2-1; no firm D call. The CDR3 totals 14 residues. Germline V gene sequence: CDR1 SGHNT, CDR2 YENEEA. Trimming removed 6 bases at V and 2 bases at J, with 11 bases between. The CDR3: CASSPSRAYNEQFF. The CDR3 nucleotides are TGTGCCAGCAGTCCCAGCCGAGCCTACAATGAGCAGTTCTTC.

V usage is TRBV29-1 and J usage is TRBJ2-7, with 13 positions matching TRBD2. Germline V gene data show CDR1 as SQVTM and CDR2 as ANQGSEA. The CDR3 totals 17 residues. V shed 0 bases, J shed 0 bases, and the junction held 5 bases outside the gene matches. CDR3 DNA sequence: TGCAGCGTTGAAGACGGATGGACTAGCGGGAGCTCCTACGAGCAGTACTTC. As protein: CSVEDGWTSGSSYEQYF.

V gene TRBV5-1 combines with J gene TRBJ2-5, with D perhaps matching TRBD1 (6 bases). The CDR3 runs to 14 residues. Between the trimmed V and J ends, which lost 0 bases and 5 bases, there was a span of 11 bases. Looked up from germline, CDR1 is SGHRS and CDR2 is YFSETQ. In nucleotides, the CDR3 is TGCGCCAGCAGCTTGGGTCAGGGGATGGAGACCCAGTACTTC. Translated: CASSLGQGMETQYF. Supplemented by reference TRBV5-1 and TRBJ2-5, the full variable domain reads KAGVTQTPRYLIKTRGQQVTLSCSPISGHRSVSWYQQTPGQGLQFLFEYFSETQRNKGNFPGRFSGRQFSNSRSEMNVSTLELGDSALYLCASSLGQGMETQYFGPGTRLLVL.